The 22 T cell receptor beta chains presented below share a single source sample, sequenced in a study of cytomegalovirus exposure and HLA in healthy donors. Primers: 60 Vbeta forward and 13 Jbeta reverse. The method was immunoSEQ multiplex PCR; TCRdb's version includes in-frame clones alone and lacks a portion of them. The sample lists some 160,000 clones; 70% to 85% were seen once. Sample: PBMCs. These receptors were obtained from a male donor in good health and CMV-seronegative.

This sequence joins TRBV2 and TRBJ2-7; a possible D gene is TRBD1 (7 bases). The CDR3 loop spans 13 amino acids. Deletions cut 8 bases from V and 3 bases from J, with 14 bases between. CDR1 SNHLY and CDR2 FYNNEI come from the germline V gene. The CDR3 coding sequence is TGTGCCAGCCGTGGAGGGGGCGTCTACGAGCAGTACTTC. Translating it yields CASRGGGVYEQYF. The whole variable domain, remainder taken from reference TRBV2 and TRBJ2-7, is EPEVTQTPSHQVTQMGQEVILRCVPISNHLYFYWYRQILGQKVEFLVSFYNNEISEKSEIFDDQFSVERPDGSNFTLKIRSTKLEDSAMYFCASRGGGVYEQYFGPGTRLTVT.

The chain links TRBV6-6 to TRBJ2-7; D is perhaps TRBD2 (6 bases). V lost 5 bases and J 0 bases, leaving 14 bases between the germline ends. CDR1 is MNHNY and CDR2 is SVGAGI in the germline V gene (reference sequence). The CDR3 is 15 amino acids. For the CDR3, the DNA is TGTGCCAGCAGTAGAGGTCTAGCGAGCTCCTACGAGCAGTACTTC. It codes for CASSRGLASSYEQYF.

This clone occurred once. The CDR3 DNA sequence: TGTGCCAGCAGATCTCTGTCCGGGACTAGCGGCTACAATGAGCAGTTCTTC. Protein product: CASRSLSGTSGYNEQFF. The chain uses TRBV7-2 and TRBJ2-1; 11 positions match TRBD2. The J segment lost 3 bases and the V segment lost 6 bases, leaving 10 bases of the junction unmatched. CDR1 is SGHTA, CDR2 FQGNSA, per germline. The CDR3 runs to 17 residues.

The chain has TRBV28 and TRBJ2-6; TRBD1 aligns across 12 bases. CDR3 size: 19 residues. Germline CDR1 is MDHEN and CDR2 is SYDVKM. Unmatched junction bases numbered 11, after V lost 4 bases and J lost 4 bases. The CDR3 is CASSSVGTGGAFGANVLTF. The CDR3 bases are TGTGCCAGCAGTTCCGTAGGGACAGGGGGCGCGTTCGGGGCCAACGTCCTGACTTTC.

The V call is TRBV29-1, the J call TRBJ2-3, with TRBD2 matching over 14 bases. The CDR3 has 15 residues. After removal of 7 bases from V and 3 bases from J, the junction contained 6 bases not matched to a gene. CDR1 and CDR2 from the germline V gene are SQVTM and ANQGSEA. CDR3 in amino acids: CSATSGGALTDTQYF. In nucleotides, the CDR3 is TGCAGCGCGACTAGCGGGGGGGCGTTGACAGATACGCAGTATTTT.

This chain connects TRBV2 to TRBJ1-2; weak D call: TRBD1 (6 bases). The CDR3 runs 13 residues. Trimming shortened V by 7 bases and J by 5 bases, and 14 bases separated the two germline ends. Per germline, CDR1 SNHLY and CDR2 FYNNEI. CDR3 in DNA: TGTGCCAGCAAAGGCAGGGGCGTTTATGGCTACACCTTC. Amino acid sequence: CASKGRGVYGYTF.

The chain combines TRBV4-3 with TRBJ2-1; D is ambiguous. The germline gives CDR1 LGHNA, CDR2 YSLEER. The CDR3 runs 14 residues. Between the trimmed V and J ends, which lost 1 base and 0 bases, there was a span of 4 bases. The CDR3 loop is CASSQGSSYNEQFF. CDR3 DNA: TGCGCCAGCAGCCAAGGGAGCTCCTACAATGAGCAGTTCTTC.

V and J are TRBV19 and TRBJ2-1; 9 bases are a match to TRBD1. Trimming at V came to 6 bases and at J to 7 bases, leaving 10 bases not matched to a gene. The CDR3 is made up of 15 amino acids. The germline CDR1 and CDR2 sequences are LNHDA and SQIVND (reference sequence). The DNA for the CDR3 is TGTGCCAGTAGCCCGGACAGGGGCGTGCCAAATGAGCAGTTCTTC. It yields the protein CASSPDRGVPNEQFF. The entire variable domain, with the rest obtained from reference TRBV19 and TRBJ2-1, is as follows: DGGITQSPKYLFRKEGQNVTLSCEQNLNHDAMYWYRQDPGQGLRLIYYSQIVNDFQKGDIAEGYSVSREKKESFPLTVTSAQKNPTAFYLCASSPDRGVPNEQFFGPGTRLTVL.

This clone was detected a few times. V is TRBV19 and J is TRBJ2-2; D is uncertain. CDR3 size: 14 residues. Germline CDR1 reads LNHDA; CDR2 reads SQIVND (reference sequence). V gave up 3 bases and J gave up 3 bases, with 8 bases separating them. The CDR3 DNA reads as TGTGCCAGTAGTATTTACAGTTACACCGGGGAGCTGTTTTTT. Its protein is CASSIYSYTGELFF.

The chain has TRBV19 and TRBJ2-1, with D tentatively TRBD1 (6 bases). The CDR3 extends over 15 amino acids. Germline V gene data show CDR1 as LNHDA and CDR2 as SQIVND (reference sequence). The germline V and J ends were trimmed by 1 base and 8 bases, with 15 bases remaining between them. The CDR3 DNA sequence: TGTGCCAGTAGTATAGTCAGGGGTCATGGGGATGAGCAGTTCTTC. This translates into CASSIVRGHGDEQFF.

The chain couples TRBV4-2 to TRBJ2-4; TRBD1 is a possible D gene (6 bases). Per germline, CDR1 LGHNA and CDR2 YNFKEQ. This CDR3 is 17 amino acids long. The ends were cut back, 4 bases at V and 0 bases at J, with 16 bases in the middle. The CDR3 region is CASSRAGTQLAKNIQYF. The CDR3 nucleotides read TGTGCCAGCAGCCGGGCCGGGACACAATTAGCCAAAAACATTCAGTACTTC.

The chain recombines TRBV5-1 with TRBJ2-1; D is possibly TRBD1 (5 bases). The CDR3 is made up of 13 amino acids. Germline V CDR1 and CDR2: SGHRS, YFSETQ. The germline V and J ends were trimmed by 2 bases and 7 bases, with 10 bases remaining between them. The CDR3 loop reads CASSLWQGNEQFF. The CDR3 coding sequence is TGCGCCAGCAGCTTATGGCAGGGAAATGAGCAGTTCTTC.

On this clone: The sample has other DNA sequences that encode this CDR3 too. The rearrangement joins TRBV6-5 to TRBJ1-1; 9 bases map to TRBD1. Germline V gene lookup returns CDR1 MNHEY and CDR2 SVGAGI. The CDR3 covers 12 residues. The V and J ends lost 6 bases and 8 bases, in that order; junction bases with no gene match: 4. The CDR3 is CASSSGQGEAFF. The DNA for the CDR3 is TGTGCCAGCAGCTCCGGACAGGGGGAAGCTTTCTTT.

The gene calls are TRBV18 and TRBJ2-3; D may be TRBD1 (6 bases). The V gene's germline CDR1 is KGHSH and CDR2 LQKENI. V shed 6 bases and J shed 6 bases, with 19 bases lying between them. The CDR3 contains 15 residues. The CDR3 here is CASSPTGLMGDTQYF. The DNA for the CDR3 is TGTGCCAGCTCCCCGACAGGTCTAATGGGGGATACGCAGTATTTT.

This chain connects TRBV7-9 to TRBJ2-7, with D possibly matching TRBD2 (6 bases). The CDR3 has 14 amino acids. V lost 4 bases, J lost 0 bases, and 10 bases lay in between. Germline lookup yields CDR1 SEHNR and CDR2 FQNEAQ (reference sequence). The CDR3 DNA sequence: TGTGCCAGCAGCTACGGGACTTACTCCTACGAGCAGTACTTC. This encodes CASSYGTYSYEQYF.

The chain uses TRBV19 and TRBJ2-7; 10 bases agree with TRBD1. Germline V gives CDR1 LNHDA, CDR2 SQIVND (reference sequence). V shed 4 bases and J 6 bases; nucleotides not matched to a gene: 3. The CDR3 spans 13 residues. This CDR3 is CASSRGTGAEQYF. The CDR3 DNA is TGTGCCAGTAGTAGGGGGACAGGGGCCGAGCAGTACTTC.

This clone was detected only a few times. J is TRBJ2-6 and V is TRBV28, with unresolved D. This CDR3 is built from 13 residues. Deletions cut 8 bases from V and 0 bases from J, with 5 bases between. Germline CDR1 and CDR2: MDHEN and SYDVKM. CDR3 sequence reads: CASFSSGANVLTF. For the CDR3, the DNA is TGTGCCAGCTTTAGCTCTGGGGCCAACGTCCTGACTTTC.

This sequence joins TRBV27 and TRBJ1-1, with 8 bases lining up with TRBD1. The CDR3 is made up of 14 amino acids. V trimming: 4 bases; J trimming: 4 bases; junction bases outside the gene matches: 5. Looked up from germline, CDR1 is MNHEY and CDR2 is SMNVEV (reference sequence). The CDR3 DNA is TGTGCCAGCAGTTCAATGGGACAGGCCACTGAAGCTTTCTTT. Amino acid sequence: CASSSMGQATEAFF.

The genes are TRBV4-2 and TRBJ2-1; 7 bases match TRBD2. Losses at the gene ends were 0 bases for V and 4 bases for J; bases not matched to a gene: 9. The germline gives CDR1 LGHNA, CDR2 YNFKEQ. This CDR3 contains 17 residues. The CDR3 sequence is CASSQEIGTTRYNEQFF. DNA of the CDR3: TGTGCCAGCAGCCAAGAGATAGGGACTACGAGGTACAATGAGCAGTTCTTC.

This chain uses TRBV4-2 with TRBJ2-2; 7 bases map to TRBD2. Germline V lookup: CDR1 LGHNA, CDR2 YNFKEQ. The CDR3 has 17 residues. The V segment lost 4 bases and the J segment 2 bases; nucleotides outside the gene matches: 10. The CDR3 region is CASSPKLAEGNTGELFF. The CDR3 DNA follows: TGTGCCAGCAGCCCCAAGCTAGCGGAGGGAAACACCGGGGAGCTGTTTTTT.

The gene calls are TRBV19 and TRBJ2-7; a possible D gene is TRBD2 (5 bases). V was pared by 5 bases and J by 6 bases, with 20 bases between. CDR3 length: 15 residues. Germline-derived CDR1 and CDR2 are LNHDA and SQIVND (reference sequence). The CDR3 protein is CASSPIGGRVSEQYF. The CDR3 DNA reads TGTGCCAGTAGTCCCATCGGAGGACGGGTTTCCGAGCAGTACTTC.

The rearrangement links TRBV13 to TRBJ2-7; TRBD1 matches 8 bases. The trim removed 3 bases at V and 5 bases at J, leaving 6 bases unmatched. The CDR3 length is 14 residues. In germline, CDR1 is PRHDT, CDR2 FYEKMQ (reference sequence). The DNA for the CDR3 is TGTGCCAGCAGCTTCACCGACAGGGGTGACGAGCAGTACTTC. It specifies CASSFTDRGDEQYF.